The sequence of this T cell receptor beta chain was determined in a study of T cell responses to AZD1222 COVID-19 vaccine. Findings and caveats of the study: Donors were chiefly white British, with a greater number of females, and clonal diversity was perhaps underestimated.

Generated by immunoSEQ multiplex PCR, the TCRdb table keeps only in-frame clones and is missing some. The sample holds approximately 150,000 clones, around nine tenths seen once. Concerning this clone: Its specificity is not known.

The clonotype comes from an adult who received the AZD1222 COVID-19 vaccine. The sample in question was peripheral blood, obtained 28 days after the second AZD1222 dose.

The CDR3 is CAWSVGAETQYF. In DNA form, the CDR3 reads TGTGCCTGGAGTGTAGGGGCAGAGACCCAGTACTTC. The V gene is TRBV30, the J gene TRBJ2-5; perhaps TRBD1 as D (5 bases). Germline CDR1 is GTSNPN and CDR2 is SVGIG (reference sequence). The CDR3 has 12 amino acids. V was pared by 0 bases and J by 4 bases, with 6 bases between.